This T cell receptor (beta chain) was observed in a study of blood T cell repertoires in COVID-19. CDR1 and CDR2 (germline): SGHRS, YFSETQ. There are 17 residues in the CDR3. Between the trimmed V and J ends, which lost 3 bases and 1 base, there was a span of 14 bases. Profiling relied on immunoSEQ multiplex PCR, and the TCRdb table lists in-frame clones only, not all of them. Among about 670,000 clones listed, 70% to 90% were seen once. This receptor was taken from a woman aged 18-30 years with acute or convalescent COVID-19. This chain links TRBV5-1 with TRBJ2-6; D might be TRBD1 (5 bases). Sequenced input: peripheral blood. The CDR3 nucleotides read TGCGCCAGCAGCTCAATTTCGACAGTGTCTGGGGCCAACGTCCTGACTTTC. Amino acids: CASSSISTVSGANVLTF.